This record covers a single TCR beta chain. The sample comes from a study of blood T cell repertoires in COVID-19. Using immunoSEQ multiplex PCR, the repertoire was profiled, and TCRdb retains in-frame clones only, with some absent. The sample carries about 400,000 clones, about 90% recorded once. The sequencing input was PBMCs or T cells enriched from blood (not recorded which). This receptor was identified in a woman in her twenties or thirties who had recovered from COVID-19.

The CDR3 loop reads CASSVERGRDSPLHF. The CDR3 bases are TGTGCCAGCAGCGTAGAAAGGGGAAGGGATTCACCCCTCCACTTT. The chain has TRBV9 and TRBJ1-6; weak D call: TRBD1 (5 bases). CDR3 length: 15 amino acids. Trimming removed 0 bases at V and 8 bases at J, with 12 bases between. Germline loops: CDR1 SGDLS, CDR2 YYNGEE.